The clone carrying this TCR beta chain has just a few counts. Antigen unknown. Libraries were made from TCR beta cDNA, and they carried unique molecular identifiers. Input populations of roughly 1 to 11 million T cells gave rise to approximately 500,000 cDNA molecules. TCRdb re-called the PCR reads through MiXCR, storing one row per CDR3 protein. The table lists 650,000 to 850,000 distinct CDR3 sequences, approximately 44% of them singletons. This sample is part of a study of post-analysis software for immune sequencing data. As for the study in general: Recorded disease courses covered relapsing-remitting, secondary progressive and progressive-relapsing multiple sclerosis. Some patients had no subtype annotation.

Broader study findings: Those samples that were prepared in the same batch co-clustered strongly by F measure.

The sequenced material came from blood. This clonotype was obtained from a girl between 5 and 17 years old with multiple sclerosis.

The CDR3 reads CASSERLMNTEAFF. In DNA, the CDR3 is TGTGCCAGCAGTGAAAGACTTATGAACACTGAAGCTTTCTTT. V gene TRBV25-1 combines with J gene TRBJ1-1; D is undetermined. The germline CDR1 and CDR2 sequences are MGHDK and SYGVNS. The CDR3 spans 14 residues. Between the trimmed V and J ends, which lost 2 bases and 0 bases, there was a span of 7 bases.